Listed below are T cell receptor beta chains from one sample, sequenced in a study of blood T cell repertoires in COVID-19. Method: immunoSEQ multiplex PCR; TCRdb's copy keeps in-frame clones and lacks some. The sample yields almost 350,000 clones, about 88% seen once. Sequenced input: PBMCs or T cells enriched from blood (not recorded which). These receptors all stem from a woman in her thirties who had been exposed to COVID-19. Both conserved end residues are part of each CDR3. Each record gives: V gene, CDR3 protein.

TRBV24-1,CATSARTGPGEKLFF
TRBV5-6,CASSLWPGRDTEAFF
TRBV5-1,CASSLSVNEKLFF
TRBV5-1,CASSSPSGSSYEQYF
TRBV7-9,CASSRTDSYEQYF
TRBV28,CAISEGARNTIYF
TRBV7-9,CASSFRSYEQYF
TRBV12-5,CASGLSDHSGNTIYF
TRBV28,CASSNGMSYGYTF
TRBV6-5,CASSSGQGGTDTQYF
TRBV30,CAWTYGPGGRGTEAFF
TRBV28,CASSSSGRPYNEQFF
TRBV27,CATSKGDEISYEQYF
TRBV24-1,CATSDGPGQTNYGYTF
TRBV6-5,CASRSDREYNSPLHF
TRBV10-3,CAISLLASHEQYF
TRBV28,CASSLPGQEETQYF
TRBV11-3,CASSFRRETGNEQFF
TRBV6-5,CASSYSMGLKETQYF
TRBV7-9,CASLGVWNYGYTF
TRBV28,CASSLGTLLDTQYF
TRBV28,CASSPLWVGSEADNEQFF
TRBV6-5,CASRPGTGDAGTQYF
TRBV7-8,CASSPRTGELDTIYF
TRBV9,CASSDPTRGGELFF
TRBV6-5,CASRSGQGDTEAFF
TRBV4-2,CASSQDLETSGYEQYF
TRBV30,CAWSPGNEQFF
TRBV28,CASSRQGAGNQPQHF
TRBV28,CASSWNRGTNYGYTF
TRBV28,CAINRVRVETQYF
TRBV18,CASSPGQVATTNEKLFF
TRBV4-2,CASSQLLADPATDTQYF
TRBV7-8,CASSFFRREDGYTF
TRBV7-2,CASSLALSGRAVETQYF
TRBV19,CASRVDRRYGYTF
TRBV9,CASSPSGRYEQYF
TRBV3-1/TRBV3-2,CASSHPGGKRTEAFF
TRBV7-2,CASSLEGGSGPWTQYF
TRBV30,CAWTPGGLGANEQFF